The next 11 T cell receptor beta chains were all read from a single sample in a study of blood T cell repertoires in COVID-19. Some clones are missing from TCRdb's copy, which holds only in-frame ones; the method was immunoSEQ multiplex PCR. Here the sample spans a few hundred thousand clones, about 86% being singletons. What was sequenced was peripheral blood. The receptors come from a man between 18 and 35 years old with active or convalescent COVID-19.

The chain joins TRBV10-3 to TRBJ2-2, with 11 bases identical to TRBD2. Germline CDR1 reads ENHRY; CDR2 reads SYGVKD. Trimming cost V 7 bases and J 4 bases; bases outside gene matches: 5. CDR3 size: 15 residues. DNA of the CDR3: TGTGCCATCAAAGTGGGGACTAGCGGCACCGGGGAGCTGTTTTTT. Translated: CAIKVGTSGTGELFF.

V gene TRBV6-5 combines with J gene TRBJ2-5, with 7 bases aligning to TRBD2. Per the germline V gene, CDR1 is MNHEY and CDR2 is SVGAGI. The CDR3 has 14 amino acids. J was trimmed by 4 bases and V by 6 bases; bases with no gene match: 8. The CDR3 DNA sequence: TGTGCCAGCAGAGACGGGGGGTCCACAGAGACCCAGTACTTC. Its protein product is CASRDGGSTETQYF.

The V call is TRBV10-3, the J call TRBJ1-2; D remains ambiguous. Germline values: CDR1 ENHRY, CDR2 SYGVKD. The CDR3 loop spans 12 amino acids. Trimming left V 3 bases short and J 8 bases short, with 10 bases between. The CDR3 DNA reads as TGTGCCATCAGTGAAATCCGGAGAGGCTACACCTTC. Its protein is CAISEIRRGYTF.

The chain recombines TRBV6-6 with TRBJ2-1; 7 bases are a match to TRBD1. V lost 10 bases and J lost 5; bases outside the gene matches: 11. CDR3 length: 14 residues. The V gene's germline CDR1 is MNHNY and CDR2 SVGAGI (reference sequence). CDR3 region: CATRGRDRDNEQFF. CDR3 nucleotides: TGTGCCACCAGAGGCCGGGACAGAGACAATGAGCAGTTCTTC.

This clone appeared once. The chain joins TRBV19 to TRBJ2-7; no clear D gene. Trimming pared 1 base from V and 0 bases from J, leaving 4 bases between. This CDR3 has 13 amino acids. Germline CDR1 and CDR2: LNHDA and SQIVND (reference sequence). The CDR3 sequence: CASSIVLSYEQYF. The CDR3 bases are TGTGCCAGTAGTATAGTTCTCTCCTACGAGCAGTACTTC. Based on the CDR3 plus reference TRBV19 and TRBJ2-7, the full variable domain is DGGITQSPKYLFRKEGQNVTLSCEQNLNHDAMYWYRQDPGQGLRLIYYSQIVNDFQKGDIAEGYSVSREKKESFPLTVTSAQKNPTAFYLCASSIVLSYEQYFGPGTRLTVT.

CDR3: CASSPRGGQNEKLFF. For the CDR3, the DNA is TGTGCCAGCAGCCCCCGTGGAGGCCAGAATGAAAAACTGTTTTTT. The J gene is TRBJ1-4, the V gene TRBV7-3; no definite D call. Germline-derived CDR1 and CDR2 are SGHTA and FQGTGA. The CDR3 extends over 15 amino acids. V lost 5 bases and J 5 bases, leaving 15 bases between the germline ends.

The chain's CDR3 is CASSLHGQGNTGELFF. CDR3 bases: TGTGCCAGCAGCTTACATGGACAGGGAAACACCGGGGAGCTGTTTTTT. This chain uses TRBV7-3 with TRBJ2-2; the match to TRBD1 covers 8 bases. Looked up from germline, CDR1 is SGHTA and CDR2 is FQGTGA. The CDR3 totals 16 residues. V lost 2 bases to trimming and J lost 2 bases; unmatched junction nucleotides: 4.

This sequence joins TRBV7-2 and TRBJ2-7, with no clear D. V lost 5 bases and J 2 bases, leaving 10 bases between the germline ends. The V gene's germline CDR1 is SGHTA and CDR2 FQGNSA. This CDR3 spans 13 amino acids. In DNA form, the CDR3 reads TGTGCCAGCAGCAGACTGCCCACCTACGAGCAGTACTTC. As protein: CASSRLPTYEQYF.

The chain employs TRBV10-3 and TRBJ1-1, with D hard to call. CDR3 size: 11 residues. Germline values: CDR1 ENHRY, CDR2 SYGVKD. V was shortened by 6 bases and J by 3 bases, with 5 bases between the two germline ends. The CDR3 nucleotides are TGTGCCATCAGGGCGGACACTGAAGCTTTCTTT. Translated: CAIRADTEAFF.

A single count supports this clone. This sequence joins TRBV6-6 and TRBJ2-7, with D perhaps TRBD1 (5 bases). The CDR3 has 11 residues. With 2 bases removed from V and 12 bases from J, the gap between germline ends came to 11 bases. Germline CDR1 and CDR2: MNHNY and SVGAGI (reference sequence). This CDR3 is CASSYEGVLYF. CDR3 bases: TGTGCCAGCAGTTACGAAGGGGTTCTGTACTTC.

The rearrangement joins TRBV6-5 to TRBJ1-1; no reliable D call. The germline V and J ends were trimmed by 0 bases and 3 bases, with 11 bases remaining between them. This CDR3 contains 15 residues. CDR1 is MNHEY and CDR2 is SVGAGI in the germline V gene. The CDR3 sequence is CASSYSLPVDTEAFF. In nucleotides, the CDR3 is TGTGCCAGCAGTTACTCTCTTCCAGTGGACACTGAAGCTTTCTTT.